This T cell receptor (beta chain) was sequenced in a study of radiotherapy plus CTLA-4 blockade in lung cancer. Whole-study findings and limits: Early blood T cell clone changes and increased post-radiation serum interferon-beta were reportedly the strongest response predictors.

In regard to this clone: Its matching antigen is unknown.

Ipilimumab-mediated CTLA-4 blockade plus focal radiation was given to patients having chemo-refractory metastatic non-small-cell lung cancer. Repertoires were generated with immunoSEQ multiplex PCR, while TCRdb's copy carries only in-frame clones and drops some. This sample has 35,000 to 50,000 clones; 55% to 80% occur once, and the top ten carry 20% to 25%. V lost 0 bases to trimming and J lost 5 bases, with 9 bases between them. Germline CDR1 SGDLS, CDR2 YYNGEE. This CDR3 comprises 14 residues. The rearrangement links TRBV9 to TRBJ2-1, with TRBD2 as a possible D gene (5 bases). Specimen: peripheral blood, collected from a patient treated with radiotherapy plus ipilimumab. The TCR comes from a human donor with non-small cell lung cancer who had a partial response to radiotherapy plus ipilimumab. CDR3 protein: CASSVDGLDNEQFF. CDR3 nucleotides: TGTGCCAGCAGCGTAGACGGACTGGACAATGAGCAGTTCTTC.